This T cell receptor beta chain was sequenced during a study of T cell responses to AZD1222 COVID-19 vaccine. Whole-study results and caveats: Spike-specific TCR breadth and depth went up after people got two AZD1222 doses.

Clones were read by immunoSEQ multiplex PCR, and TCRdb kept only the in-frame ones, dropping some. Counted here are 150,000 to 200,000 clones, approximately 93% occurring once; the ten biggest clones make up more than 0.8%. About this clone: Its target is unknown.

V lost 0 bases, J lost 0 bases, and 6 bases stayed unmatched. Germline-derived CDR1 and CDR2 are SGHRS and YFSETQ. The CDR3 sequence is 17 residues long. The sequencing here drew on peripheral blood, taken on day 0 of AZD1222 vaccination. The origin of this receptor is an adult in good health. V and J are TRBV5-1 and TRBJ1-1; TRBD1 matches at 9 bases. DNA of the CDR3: TGCGCCAGCAGCTTGGCCTACAGGGGGCGCATGAACACTGAAGCTTTCTTT. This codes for CASSLAYRGRMNTEAFF.